This T cell receptor (beta chain) was observed in a study of blood T cell repertoires in COVID-19. Assay: immunoSEQ multiplex PCR; the TCRdb copy retains only in-frame clones and omits some. The sample lists about 310,000 clones, over 75% occurring once. The TCR originated in a woman in her 40s who had recovered from COVID-19. Sequencing used PBMCs or T cells enriched from blood (not recorded which).

Written as DNA, the CDR3 is TGCGCCAGCATGATGACTAGCGGATCCTACGAGCAGTACTTC. This translates into CASMMTSGSYEQYF. The genes are TRBV5-1 and TRBJ2-7, with 9 bases that match TRBD2. This CDR3 comprises 14 residues. V was clipped by 6 bases and J by 1 base; unmatched bases: 5. Germline-derived CDR1 and CDR2 are SGHRS and YFSETQ.